This T cell receptor (beta chain) derives from a study of blood T cells in healthy people across ages (dated by TCRdb to the mid-2010s). The study in broad terms: In model experiments, template switching captured roughly one uniquely barcoded TCR beta cDNA molecule for every two T cells. Age-related changes in TCR beta repertoire diversity were measured in the study by deep sequencing normalized with unique cDNA molecular identifiers. The donors were split into four age groups: young (average 16 years), middle-aged (over 35), aged (approximately 60) and long-lived (approximately 89). To avoid experimental bias, donors of different ages were spread randomly across the sequencing lanes. For two donors (one aged 18 to 29 and one aged 80 or older), the study analyzed two additional independent replicas of 1 million unique cDNA reads from the same blood draw. Overall results and qualifications from the work: Observed TCR beta diversity correlated strongly with the percentage of naive T cells measured by flow cytometry. Because profiling used bulk unsorted PBMCs, naive and antigen-experienced compartments could not be compared conclusively. The long-lived group showed more naive CD4+ T cells, fewer expanded clones and increased TCR diversity than the aged group, suggesting age selection. Estimates of total diversity based on one million sequenced T cells were regarded as lower bounds and as underestimates. As age increased, observed TCR beta diversity per million T cells dropped in a roughly linear way, and a significant reduction was already evident by age around 41. The CMV infection status of donors was not known, potentially confounding age-related changes in expanded clonotypes.

From the cysteine through the phenylalanine, the CDR3 covers 16 amino acids. The DNA shown is the 48-base CDR3, in frame from base 1. Preparation of the library involved 5' RACE. TCRdb lists the instrument as Illumina HiSeq 2500. The second PCR ran for roughly 7 to 11 cycles and used a J-beta primer mix along with a sample-barcoded 5' primer. A unique molecular identifier was introduced onto each TCR beta cDNA molecule by a template-switch 5' adaptor carrying 12 random nucleotides. Each sample yielded at least 2.5 million CDR3-containing paired-end reads. First-strand cDNA synthesis was performed from all RNA using the Mint cDNA synthesis kit, with priming by a TRBC-specific oligonucleotide. Following uracil-DNA glycosylase treatment, all cDNA underwent a first 18-cycle PCR with the universal primers M1SS and BC2_uni_R. The source study handled its data this way. Each sample was normalized by randomly selecting 1 million high-quality reads, each carrying a distinct molecular identifier. Instead of being binned into consensus sequences, reads that shared molecular identifiers were thrown out. CDR3 identification, clonotype clustering and error correction used MiTCR with a Q25 quality threshold and the strictest error-elimination algorithm. Lower-bound total TCR beta diversity was estimated with a nonparametric unseen species model using Euler transformation. The raw public reads went through TCRdb reprocessing: fastp at Q25, MiXCR clone calling, in-frame beta chains kept. Records with the same CDR3 protein are collapsed into one entry carrying the most frequent genes and DNA. For this entry, the V and J calls and clone size follow TCRdb and not the study's own pipeline. For this sample there are about 1,400,000 distinct CDR3 sequences; roughly 60% appear just once. The ten largest clones add up to 5.5% to 8% of the sample.

The donors were under 40 Caucasian individuals from Russia, aged 6 to 90 years, who were systemically healthy. Each donor gave 8.5 to 10 milliliters of peripheral blood, collected into EDTA-treated Vacutainer tubes. Ficoll-Paque density-gradient centrifugation was used to isolate PBMCs, with at least 6.5 million per sample. Total RNA, at least 5 micrograms per sample, was extracted from PBMCs with Trizol reagent. Naive CD45RAhigh/CD27high T cell percentages were measured by flow cytometry on a PBMC aliquot from every donor. Concerning this clonotype itself: The antigen this receptor binds is unknown. Base-call qualities are not available, and no considerably larger clone is one nucleotide away.

The sequence derives from a man aged 18-30 years in good health. Sample: blood. The chain is encoded by TRBV21-1 joined to TRBJ2-3; whether TRBD1, the table's D call, matches the DNA was not checked. TRBV21-1 is marked as a pseudogene. The bases are TGTGCCAGCAGCAACCGGGACAGGTGGGGCACAGATACGCAGTATTTT. This encodes CASSNRDRWGTDTQYF.